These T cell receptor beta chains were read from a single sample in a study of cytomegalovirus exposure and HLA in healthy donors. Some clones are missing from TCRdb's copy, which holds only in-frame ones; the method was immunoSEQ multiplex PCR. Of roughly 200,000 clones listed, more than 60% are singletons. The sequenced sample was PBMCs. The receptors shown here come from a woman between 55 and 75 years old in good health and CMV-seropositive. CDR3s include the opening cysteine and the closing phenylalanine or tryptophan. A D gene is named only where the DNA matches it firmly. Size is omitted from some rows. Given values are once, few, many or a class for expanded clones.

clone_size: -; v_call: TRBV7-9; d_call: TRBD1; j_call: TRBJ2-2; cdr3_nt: TGTGCCAGCAGCTTGGGACAGGGGCTCCCCGGGGAGCTGTTTTTT; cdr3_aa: CASSLGQGLPGELFF
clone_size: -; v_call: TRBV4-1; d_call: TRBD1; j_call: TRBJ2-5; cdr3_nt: TGCGCCAGCAGCGCAACAGGGGGCGCGTGGGAGACCCAGTACTTC; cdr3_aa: CASSATGGAWETQYF
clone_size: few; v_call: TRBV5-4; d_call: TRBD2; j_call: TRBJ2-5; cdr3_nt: TGTGCCAGCAGCTGGACTAGCGAGCAAGAGACCCAGTACTTC; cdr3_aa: CASSWTSEQETQYF
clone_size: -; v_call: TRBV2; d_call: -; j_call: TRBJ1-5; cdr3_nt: TGTGCCAGCAGTGACCGAATGGCGGGCAATCAGCCCCAGCATTTT; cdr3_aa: CASSDRMAGNQPQHF
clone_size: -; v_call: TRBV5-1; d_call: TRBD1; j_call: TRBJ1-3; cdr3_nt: TGCGCCAGCAGCTTGGGGACAGGGGGCATATATTTT; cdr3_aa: CASSLGTGGIYF
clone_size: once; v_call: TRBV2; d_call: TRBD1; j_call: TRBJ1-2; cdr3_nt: TGTGCCAGCAGAGACGGGACAGGGGGCGATTATGGCTACACCTTC; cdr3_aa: CASRDGTGGDYGYTF
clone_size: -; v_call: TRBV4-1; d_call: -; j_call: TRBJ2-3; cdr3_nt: TGCGCCAGCAGCCAAGAATCTCCAGATACGCAGTATTTT; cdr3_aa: CASSQESPDTQYF
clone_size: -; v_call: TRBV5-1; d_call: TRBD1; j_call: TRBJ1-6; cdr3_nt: TGCGCCAGCAGCACTAGACAGGGGTTGAAAGGAGAATCACCCCTCCACTTT; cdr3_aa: CASSTRQGLKGESPLHF
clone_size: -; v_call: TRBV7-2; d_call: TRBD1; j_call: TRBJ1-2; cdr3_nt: TGTGCCAGCAGCCTAGGGACAGTCTATGGCTACACCTTC; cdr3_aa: CASSLGTVYGYTF
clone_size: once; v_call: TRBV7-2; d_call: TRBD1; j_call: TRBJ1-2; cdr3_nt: TGTGCCAGCAGCTTATCCGGGACAGGGGTTGGCTACACCTTC; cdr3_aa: CASSLSGTGVGYTF
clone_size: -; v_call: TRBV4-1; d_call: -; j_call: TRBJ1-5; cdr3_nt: TGCGCCAGCAGCCTTCTTAGCAATCAGCCCCAGCATTTT; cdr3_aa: CASSLLSNQPQHF
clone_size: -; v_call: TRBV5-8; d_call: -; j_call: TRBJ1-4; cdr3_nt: TGTGCCAGCAGCTTGGGACAGGTTAATGAAAAACTGTTTTTT; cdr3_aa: CASSLGQVNEKLFF
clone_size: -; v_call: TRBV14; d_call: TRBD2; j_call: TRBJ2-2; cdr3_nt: TGTGCCAGCAGCCAAGTGCGGATAGCGGGGACCGGGGAGCTGTTTTTT; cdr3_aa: CASSQVRIAGTGELFF
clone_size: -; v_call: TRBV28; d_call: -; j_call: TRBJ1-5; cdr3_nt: TGTGCCAGCAGTTTTCCTCTAGGGGATTATAGCAATCAGCCCCAGCATTTT; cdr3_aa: CASSFPLGDYSNQPQHF
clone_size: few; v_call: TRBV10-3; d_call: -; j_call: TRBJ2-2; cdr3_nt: TGTGCCATCAGTGAAAAACAGGGGAACACCGGGGAGCTGTTTTTT; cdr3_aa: CAISEKQGNTGELFF
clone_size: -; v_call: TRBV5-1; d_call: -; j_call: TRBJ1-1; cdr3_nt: TGCGCCAGCAGCTCAATCGAACAGGGACCGAACACTGAAGCTTTCTTT; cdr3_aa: CASSSIEQGPNTEAFF
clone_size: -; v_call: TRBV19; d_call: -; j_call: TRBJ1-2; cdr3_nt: TGTGCCAGTAGTATAGTAGGCGGCGACTTGGGCTACACCTTC; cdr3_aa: CASSIVGGDLGYTF
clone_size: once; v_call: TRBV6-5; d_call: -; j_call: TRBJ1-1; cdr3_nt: TGTGCCAGCAGTAAGCGGCCAACCTCGGACACTGAAGCTTTCTTT; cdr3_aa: CASSKRPTSDTEAFF
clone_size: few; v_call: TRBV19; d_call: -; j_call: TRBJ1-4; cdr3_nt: TGTGCCAGTAGTATCGCGGCCCCGGGAGACGAAAAACTGTTTTTT; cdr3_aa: CASSIAAPGDEKLFF
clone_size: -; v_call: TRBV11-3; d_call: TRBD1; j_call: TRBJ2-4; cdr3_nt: TGTGCCAGCAGTCCCGGGACAGGGGGCGAAAACATTCAGTACTTC; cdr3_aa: CASSPGTGGENIQYF
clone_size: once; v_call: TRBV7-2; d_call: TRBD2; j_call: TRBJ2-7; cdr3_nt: TGTGCCAGCAGCCGCATGGTGCGCCGGGGGGGCGAGCAGTACTTC; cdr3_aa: CASSRMVRRGGEQYF
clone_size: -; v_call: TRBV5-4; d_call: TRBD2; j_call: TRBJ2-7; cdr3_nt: TGTGCCAGCAGCTTGGGGACTAGCGGGGGTACTTTAGCCTACGAGCAGTACTTC; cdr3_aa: CASSLGTSGGTLAYEQYF
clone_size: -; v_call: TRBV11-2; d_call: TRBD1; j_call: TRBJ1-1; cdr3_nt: TGTGCCAGCAGCTTACGGACAGGGGGCATGAACACTGAAGCTTTCTTT; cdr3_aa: CASSLRTGGMNTEAFF
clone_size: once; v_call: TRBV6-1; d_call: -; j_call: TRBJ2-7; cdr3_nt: TGTGCCAGCATAGGACGGGAGAAGGGAACCTACGAGCAGTACTTC; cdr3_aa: CASIGREKGTYEQYF
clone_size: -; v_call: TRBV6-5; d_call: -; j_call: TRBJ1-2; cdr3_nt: TGTGCCAGCAGTTACTCGAGGACAGTCTATGGCTACACCTTC; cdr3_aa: CASSYSRTVYGYTF
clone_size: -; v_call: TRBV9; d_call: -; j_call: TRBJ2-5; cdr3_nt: TGTGCCAGCAGCGTACAGGGCCAAGAGACCCAGTACTTC; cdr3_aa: CASSVQGQETQYF
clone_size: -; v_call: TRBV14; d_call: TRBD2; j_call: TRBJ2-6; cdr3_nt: TGTGCCAGCAGCCGCGGGAGCTCTGGGGCCAACGTCCTGACTTTC; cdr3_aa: CASSRGSSGANVLTF
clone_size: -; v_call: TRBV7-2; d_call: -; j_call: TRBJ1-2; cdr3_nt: TGTGCCAGCAGCTTAGCCCGGGGGGGCTACACCTTC; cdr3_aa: CASSLARGGYTF
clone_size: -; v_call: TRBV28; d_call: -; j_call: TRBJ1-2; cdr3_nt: TGTGCCAGCACCTCGGCAGGGTATGGCTACACCTTC; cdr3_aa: CASTSAGYGYTF
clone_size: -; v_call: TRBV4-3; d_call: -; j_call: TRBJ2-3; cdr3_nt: TGCGCCAGCAGTCAAAACGACAGATTCACAGATACGCAGTATTTT; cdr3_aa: CASSQNDRFTDTQYF
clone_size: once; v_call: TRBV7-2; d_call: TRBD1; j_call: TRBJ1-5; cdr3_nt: TGTGCCAGCAGCCAGACGACAGGGAGGCAGCCCCAGCATTTT; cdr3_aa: CASSQTTGRQPQHF
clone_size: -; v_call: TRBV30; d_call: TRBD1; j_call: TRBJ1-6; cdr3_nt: TGTGCCTGGAGTGTAGGAGGGGGCGGTAATTCACCCCTCCACTTT; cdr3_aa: CAWSVGGGGNSPLHF
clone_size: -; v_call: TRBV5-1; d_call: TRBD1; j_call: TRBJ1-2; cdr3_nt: TGCGCCAGCAGCACGGGGACAGGGAATGGCTACACCTTC; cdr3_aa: CASSTGTGNGYTF
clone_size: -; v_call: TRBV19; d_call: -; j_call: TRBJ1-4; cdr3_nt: TGTGCCAGTAGTATGGAAGACAGGTCTAATGAAAAACTGTTTTTT; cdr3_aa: CASSMEDRSNEKLFF
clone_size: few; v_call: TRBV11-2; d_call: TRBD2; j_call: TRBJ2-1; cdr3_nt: TGTGCCAGCAGCTTAAGGTTCGGGGGGGGCCGGAATGAGCAGTTCTTC; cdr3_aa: CASSLRFGGGRNEQFF
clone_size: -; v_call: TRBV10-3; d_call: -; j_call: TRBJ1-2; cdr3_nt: TGTGCCATCAGAGATCAGGGGAGAAAGGATGGCTACACCTTC; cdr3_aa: CAIRDQGRKDGYTF
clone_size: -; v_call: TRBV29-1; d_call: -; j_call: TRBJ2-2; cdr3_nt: TGCAGCGCCGCAAGGGGTCTTAGCACCGGGGAGCTGTTTTTT; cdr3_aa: CSAARGLSTGELFF
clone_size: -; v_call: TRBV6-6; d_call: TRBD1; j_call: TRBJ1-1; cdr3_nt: TGTGCCAGCAGAAAAGTTGCGACAGGGGCGAACACTGAAGCTTTCTTT; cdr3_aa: CASRKVATGANTEAFF
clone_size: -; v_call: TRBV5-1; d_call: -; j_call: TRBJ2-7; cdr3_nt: TGCGCCAGCAGCTTTATGGGACTTATCTCCTACGAGCAGTACTTC; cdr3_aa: CASSFMGLISYEQYF
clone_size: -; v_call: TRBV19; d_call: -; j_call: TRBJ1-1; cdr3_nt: TGTGCCAGTAGTACGGGGGTAAAGAACACTGAAGCTTTCTTT; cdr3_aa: CASSTGVKNTEAFF
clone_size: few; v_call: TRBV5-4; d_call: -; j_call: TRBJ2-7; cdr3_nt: TGTGCCAGCACCCCTGGAGGGACCCACTCCTACGAGCAGTACTTC; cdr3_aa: CASTPGGTHSYEQYF
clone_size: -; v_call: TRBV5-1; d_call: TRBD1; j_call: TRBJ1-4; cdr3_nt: TGCGCCAGCAGCTCCAGGACAGGGGGCCCTAATGAAAAACTGTTTTTT; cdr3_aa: CASSSRTGGPNEKLFF
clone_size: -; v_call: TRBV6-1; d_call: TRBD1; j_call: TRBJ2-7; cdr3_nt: TGTGCCAGCAGCCAGGGGGCGTTACCCTACGAGCAGTACTTC; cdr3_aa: CASSQGALPYEQYF
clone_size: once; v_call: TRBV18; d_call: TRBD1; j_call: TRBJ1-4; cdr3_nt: TGTGCCAGCTCACCACTTATCGGACAGGGGGGGACAACTAATGAAAAACTGTTTTTT; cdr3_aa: CASSPLIGQGGTTNEKLFF
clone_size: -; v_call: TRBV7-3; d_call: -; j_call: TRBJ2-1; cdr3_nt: TGTGCCAGCAGCTTAAGGGCGGGGGCGGGGTACAATGAGCAGTTCTTC; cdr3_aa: CASSLRAGAGYNEQFF
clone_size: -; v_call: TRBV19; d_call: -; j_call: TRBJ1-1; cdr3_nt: TGTGCCAGTAGTACCTTCCAGTTGGCTGAAGCTTTCTTT; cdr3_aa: CASSTFQLAEAFF
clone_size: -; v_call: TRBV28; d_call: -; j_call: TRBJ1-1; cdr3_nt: TGTGCCAGCAGTTTTGCCCGGGGTGAAGCTTTCTTT; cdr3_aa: CASSFARGEAFF
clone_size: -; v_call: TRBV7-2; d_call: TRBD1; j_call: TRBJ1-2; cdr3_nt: TGTGCCAGCAGCTTTGGACAGGCATCTAACTATGGCTACACCTTC; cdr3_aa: CASSFGQASNYGYTF
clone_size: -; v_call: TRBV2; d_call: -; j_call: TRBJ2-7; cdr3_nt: TGTGCCAGCAGTGCGTTCGGGACTTTTCCCTCCTACGAGCAGTACTTC; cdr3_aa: CASSAFGTFPSYEQYF
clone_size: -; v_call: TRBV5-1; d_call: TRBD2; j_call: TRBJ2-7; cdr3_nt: TGCGCCAGCAGGACTAGCGGGGGGCCCTACGAGCAGTACTTC; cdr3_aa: CASRTSGGPYEQYF
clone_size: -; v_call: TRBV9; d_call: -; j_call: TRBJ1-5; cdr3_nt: TGTGCCAGCAGCGTAGATGCAGGTGGTAGCAATCAGCCCCAGCATTTT; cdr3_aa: CASSVDAGGSNQPQHF
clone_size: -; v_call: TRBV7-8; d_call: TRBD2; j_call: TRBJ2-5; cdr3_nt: TGTGCCAGCAGCTTAGGAGTAGCGGGAGAGACCCAGTACTTC; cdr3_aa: CASSLGVAGETQYF
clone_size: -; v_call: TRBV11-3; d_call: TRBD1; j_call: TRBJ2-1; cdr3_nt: TGTGCCAGCAGCTTAGAACAGGGGGGCTCCTACAATGAGCAGTTCTTC; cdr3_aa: CASSLEQGGSYNEQFF
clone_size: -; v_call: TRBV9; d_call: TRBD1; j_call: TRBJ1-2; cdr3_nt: TGTGCCAGCAGCGTAGAATGGGACAGAAGTGGCTACACCTTC; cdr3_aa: CASSVEWDRSGYTF
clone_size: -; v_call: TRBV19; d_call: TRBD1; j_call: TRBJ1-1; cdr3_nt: TGTGCTTCCAAAGGGGACAGGGGCCGATGGAACACTGAAGCTTTCTTT; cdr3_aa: CASKGDRGRWNTEAFF